This entry describes one T cell receptor beta chain. Antigen unknown. The sample originates from a study of CD4+ T cells in melanoma. Study-level results: Neoantigen-specific CD4+ T cells in melanoma reportedly had diverse differentiation states.

Assay: immunoSEQ multiplex PCR; the TCRdb copy retains only in-frame clones and omits some. The sample contains some 9,500 clones, more than 60% of which appear only once. Germline V lookup: CDR1 MGHDK, CDR2 SYGVNS. The CDR3 runs to 12 residues. The V end was cut by 6 bases, the J end by 7 bases, with 10 bases between. The source material was cells from a culture (not recorded whether cultured in vitro). The V gene is TRBV25-1, the J gene TRBJ1-5; TRBD1 is a possible D gene (5 bases). The source is a human donor with melanoma. CDR3 amino acids: CASSPGNQPQHF. The CDR3, as DNA: TGTGCCAGCAGCCCAGGGAACCAGCCCCAGCATTTT.